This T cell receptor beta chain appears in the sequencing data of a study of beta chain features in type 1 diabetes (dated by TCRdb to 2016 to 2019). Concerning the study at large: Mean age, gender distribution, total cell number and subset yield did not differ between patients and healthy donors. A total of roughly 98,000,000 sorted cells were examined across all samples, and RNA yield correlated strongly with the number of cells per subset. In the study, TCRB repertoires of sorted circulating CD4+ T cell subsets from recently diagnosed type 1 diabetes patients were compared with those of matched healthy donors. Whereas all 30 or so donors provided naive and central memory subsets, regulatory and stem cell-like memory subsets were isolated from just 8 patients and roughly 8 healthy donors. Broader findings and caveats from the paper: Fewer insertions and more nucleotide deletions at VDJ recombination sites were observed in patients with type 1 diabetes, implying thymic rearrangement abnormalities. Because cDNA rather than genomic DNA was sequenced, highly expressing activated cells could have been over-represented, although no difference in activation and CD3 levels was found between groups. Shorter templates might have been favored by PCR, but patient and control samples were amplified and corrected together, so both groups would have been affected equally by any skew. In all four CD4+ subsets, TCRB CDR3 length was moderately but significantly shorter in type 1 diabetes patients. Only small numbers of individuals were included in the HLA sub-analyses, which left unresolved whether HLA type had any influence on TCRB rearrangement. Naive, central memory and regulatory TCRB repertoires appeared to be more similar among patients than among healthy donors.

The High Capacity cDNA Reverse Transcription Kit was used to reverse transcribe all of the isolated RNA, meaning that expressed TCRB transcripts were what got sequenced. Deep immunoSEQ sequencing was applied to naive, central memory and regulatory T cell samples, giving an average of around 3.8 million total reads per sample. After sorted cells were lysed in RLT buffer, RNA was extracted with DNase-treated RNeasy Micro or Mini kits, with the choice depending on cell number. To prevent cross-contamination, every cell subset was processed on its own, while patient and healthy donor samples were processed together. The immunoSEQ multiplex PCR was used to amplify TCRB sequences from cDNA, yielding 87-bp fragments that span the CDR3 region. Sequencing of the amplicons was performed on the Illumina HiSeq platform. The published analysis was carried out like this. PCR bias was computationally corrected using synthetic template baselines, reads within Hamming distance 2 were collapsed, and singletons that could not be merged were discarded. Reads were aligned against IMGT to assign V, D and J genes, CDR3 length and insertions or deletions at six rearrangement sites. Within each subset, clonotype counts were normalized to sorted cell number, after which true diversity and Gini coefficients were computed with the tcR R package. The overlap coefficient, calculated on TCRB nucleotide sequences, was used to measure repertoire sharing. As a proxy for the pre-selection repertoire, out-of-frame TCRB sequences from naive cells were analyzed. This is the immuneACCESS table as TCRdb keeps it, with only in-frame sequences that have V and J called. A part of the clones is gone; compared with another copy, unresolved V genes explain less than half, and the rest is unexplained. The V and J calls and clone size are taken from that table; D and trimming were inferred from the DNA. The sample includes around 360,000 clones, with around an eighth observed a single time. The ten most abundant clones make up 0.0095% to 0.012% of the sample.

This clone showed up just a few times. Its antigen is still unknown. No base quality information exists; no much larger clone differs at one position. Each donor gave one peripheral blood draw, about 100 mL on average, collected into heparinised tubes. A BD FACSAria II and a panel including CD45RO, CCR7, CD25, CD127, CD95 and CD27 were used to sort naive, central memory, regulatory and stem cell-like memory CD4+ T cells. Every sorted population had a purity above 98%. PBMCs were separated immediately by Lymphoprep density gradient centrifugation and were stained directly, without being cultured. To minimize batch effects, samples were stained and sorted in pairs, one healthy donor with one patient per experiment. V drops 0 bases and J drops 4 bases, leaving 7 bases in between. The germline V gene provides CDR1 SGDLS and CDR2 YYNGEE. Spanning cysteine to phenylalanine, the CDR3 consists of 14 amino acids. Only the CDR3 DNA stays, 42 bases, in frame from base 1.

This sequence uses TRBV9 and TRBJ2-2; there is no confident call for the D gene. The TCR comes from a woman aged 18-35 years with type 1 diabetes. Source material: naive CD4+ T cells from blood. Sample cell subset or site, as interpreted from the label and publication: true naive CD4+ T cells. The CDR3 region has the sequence CASSVVPGTGELFF. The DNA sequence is TGTGCCAGCAGCGTAGTACCGGGCACCGGGGAGCTGTTTTTT.